This passage covers 14 T cell receptor beta chains from one sample sequenced in a study of control samples from healthy donors and cancer patients. TCRdb's table, derived via immunoSEQ multiplex PCR, lists solely in-frame clones and lacks some. The sample's table shows approximately 190,000 clones. Sequencing was performed on blood. These receptors were taken from a young woman in good health.

The V gene is TRBV6-5, the J gene TRBJ1-4; maybe TRBD1 (5 bases). Germline CDR1 is MNHEY and CDR2 is SVGAGI. V was clipped by 6 bases and J by 0 bases, with 11 bases between them. This CDR3 region has 15 residues. The CDR3 region has the DNA TGTGCCAGCAGACGGACATTTGCAACTAATGAAAAACTGTTTTTT. Translated, it gives CASRRTFATNEKLFF.

The chain links TRBV19 to TRBJ1-1; 7 positions agree with TRBD1. Germline V gene sequence: CDR1 LNHDA, CDR2 SQIVND (reference sequence). Trimming at V came to 6 bases and at J to 3 bases, leaving 7 bases not matched to a gene. The CDR3 sequence is 14 residues long. CDR3: CASRRDSGYTEAFF. CDR3 sequence (DNA): TGTGCCAGTAGACGGGACAGCGGTTACACTGAAGCTTTCTTT.

This rearrangement joins TRBV7-9 to TRBJ2-1; 8 bases line up with TRBD1. The CDR3 is 17 residues long. In germline, CDR1 is SEHNR, CDR2 FQNEAQ (reference sequence). J gave up 0 bases and V 4 bases, and 8 bases lay outside the gene matches. Here the CDR3 reads CASSSTGDPRSYNEQFF. Here the CDR3 DNA reads TGTGCCAGCAGCTCGACAGGGGACCCACGCTCCTACAATGAGCAGTTCTTC.

The J gene is TRBJ2-1, the V gene TRBV2; a possible D gene is TRBD1 (7 bases). The CDR3 has 17 amino acids. Germline lookup yields CDR1 SNHLY and CDR2 FYNNEI. V was clipped by 4 bases and J by 0 bases, with 16 bases between them. CDR3 amino acids: CASSGGDRSYSYNEQFF. The CDR3 DNA reads as TGTGCCAGCAGTGGGGGGGACAGATCATACTCCTACAATGAGCAGTTCTTC.

This sequence joins TRBV5-1 and TRBJ1-1; the D gene is possibly TRBD1 (6 bases). The CDR3 consists of 14 residues. Germline loops: CDR1 SGHRS, CDR2 YFSETQ. The V and J ends lost 3 bases and 1 base respectively, with 10 bases between them. CDR3 nucleotide sequence: TGCGCCAGCAGCTGGGAGACAGGGAACACTGAAGCTTTCTTT. It is translated as CASSWETGNTEAFF.

The V and J genes are TRBV28 and TRBJ1-2, with D hard to call. This CDR3 is 11 amino acids long. CDR1 and CDR2 (germline): MDHEN, SYDVKM. V was trimmed by 2 bases and J by 11 bases, leaving 9 bases between them. CDR3 region: CASSLEGGYTF. The CDR3 DNA sequence: TGTGCCAGCAGTTTAGAGGGCGGATACACCTTC.

The gene calls are TRBV28 and TRBJ1-1, with 9 bases that match TRBD1. CDR1 and CDR2 from the germline V gene are MDHEN and SYDVKM. V dropped 9 bases and J dropped 4; count of bases not matched to a gene: 12. The length of the CDR3 is 15 residues. The CDR3 here is CASYRTGALGTEAFF. CDR3 nucleotide sequence: TGTGCCAGTTATCGGACAGGGGCTCTCGGCACTGAAGCTTTCTTT.

CDR3 DNA: TGCGCCAGCAGCTTGGCGATTACAGGGATGCGGAACACTGAAGCTTTCTTT. Its translation is CASSLAITGMRNTEAFF. This chain joins TRBV5-1 and TRBJ1-1; tentative D call: TRBD1 (6 bases). Germline lookup yields CDR1 SGHRS and CDR2 YFSETQ. There are 17 residues in the CDR3. Between the trimmed V and J ends, which lost 0 bases and 1 base, there was a span of 16 bases.

V is TRBV6-6 and J is TRBJ2-2, with D perhaps TRBD1 (5 bases). V gave up 8 bases and J gave up 8 bases, with 15 bases separating them. CDR3 length: 13 amino acids. Looked up from germline, CDR1 is MNHNY and CDR2 is SVGAGI (reference sequence). The CDR3 region has the DNA TGTGCCAGCCGTGGGGCCGTTTCGGGGGAGCTGTTTTTT. Translating gives CASRGAVSGELFF.

The gene calls are TRBV11-2 and TRBJ1-6; possibly TRBD1 for D (6 bases). CDR3 length: 15 residues. Trimming removed 2 bases at V and 9 bases at J, with 14 bases between. Germline CDR1 is SGHAT and CDR2 is FQNNGV. The CDR3 sequence: CASSLTARGGSPLHF. CDR3 in DNA: TGTGCCAGCAGCTTAACCGCCAGGGGCGGTTCACCCCTCCACTTT.

The chain recombines TRBV11-2 with TRBJ1-5; no clear D gene. The CDR3 runs to 12 residues. Germline lookup yields CDR1 SGHAT and CDR2 FQNNGV. Trimming removed 1 base at V and 5 bases at J, with 3 bases between. The CDR3 coding sequence is TGTGCCAGCAGCTTAGGGGATCAGCCCCAGCATTTT. This encodes CASSLGDQPQHF.

The CDR3 sequence: CASIYQGTDTQYF. Written as DNA, the CDR3 is TGTGCCAGCATCTACCAGGGGACAGATACGCAGTATTTT. The chain joins TRBV12-3 or TRBV12-4 to TRBJ2-3; weak D call: TRBD1 (6 bases). Trimming left V 7 bases short and J 3 bases short, with 11 bases between. The CDR3 length is 13 residues.

The chain couples TRBV7-2 to TRBJ1-2; D is perhaps TRBD1 (6 bases). CDR1 and CDR2 (germline): SGHTA, FQGNSA. The V end was cut by 6 bases, the J end by 4 bases, with 15 bases between. The CDR3 is made up of 14 amino acids. In nucleotides, the CDR3 is TGTGCCAGCAGTAGAGGGGGGGGCGGCTATGGCTACACCTTC. Amino acid sequence: CASSRGGGGYGYTF.

The rearrangement joins TRBV6-5 to TRBJ2-5, with TRBD1 identical over 7 bases. The CDR3 has 13 amino acids. CDR1 MNHEY and CDR2 SVGAGI come from the germline V gene. V trimming: 10 bases; J trimming: 2 bases; junction bases outside the gene matches: 7. As DNA, the CDR3 is TGTGCCATAATAGGGACAGCACAAGAGACCCAGTACTTC. It translates to CAIIGTAQETQYF.